This TCR beta chain is from a study of CD4+ T cells in melanoma. In this sample, this clone turned up once. Its antigen remains unidentified. Study-level findings and limits: Reportedly, melanoma neoantigen-specific CD4+ T cells showed varied differentiation states.

V shed 4 bases and J shed 9 bases, with 11 bases lying between them. This CDR3 is built from 12 residues. Germline V gene data show CDR1 as KGHSH and CDR2 as LQKENI. Data came from immunoSEQ multiplex PCR; TCRdb stores just in-frame clones and leaves some out. The repertoire holds over 130,000 clones, with around 90% as singletons. This sequence joins TRBV18 and TRBJ2-3; D tentatively reads TRBD1 or TRBD2 (5 bases each). The source is a human donor with melanoma. CDR3 in amino acids: CASSLDGATQYF. The CDR3 DNA is TGTGCCAGCTCACTTGACGGGGCAACGCAGTATTTT.